The 29 T cell receptor beta chains presented below share a single source sample, sequenced in a study of T cell repertoires in cytomegalovirus infection. In TCRdb, the reads were re-called with MiXCR into one record per CDR3 protein. Of 830,000 or so distinct CDR3 sequences listed, 30% to 35% were seen once; the top ten hold around 12%. These receptors' targets are unknown. The material sequenced was cultured CD8+ T cells from PBMCs, taken from culture after CMV antigen stimulation. All receptors derive from a human donor in good health (CMV status not recorded). Some clones in this sample may be carry-over from other donors' samples.

V is TRBV7-6 and J is TRBJ2-2; a weak D match, TRBD2 (7 bases). V shed 3 bases and J shed 0 bases, with 14 bases lying between them. The germline V gene has CDR1 SGHVS and CDR2 FNYEAQ. The CDR3 covers 17 residues. Here the CDR3 DNA reads TGTGCCAGCAGCTTTTTAGACGGGGGGCCGAACACCGGGGAGCTGTTTTTT. Amino acids: CASSFLDGGPNTGELFF.

The V call is TRBV6-1, the J call TRBJ2-5, with a possible D match to TRBD1 (5 bases). Germline values: CDR1 MNHNS, CDR2 SASEGT. This CDR3 contains 15 residues. V was shortened by 3 bases and J by 0 bases, with 11 bases between the two germline ends. In DNA, the CDR3 is TGTGCCAGCAGTGATACAGGAGCGTACCAAGAGACCCAGTACTTC. The encoded protein is CASSDTGAYQETQYF.

This clonotype came up a few times. The chain couples TRBV27 to TRBJ1-6; D not resolved. V gave up 7 bases and J gave up 2 bases, with 9 bases separating them. CDR3 length: 14 amino acids. CDR1 is MNHEY and CDR2 is SMNVEV in the germline V gene (reference sequence). The CDR3 is CASTPGTYNSPLHF. CDR3 DNA: TGTGCCAGCACCCCGGGGACCTATAATTCACCCCTCCACTTT.

The sample holds many counts of this clonotype. The chain is built from TRBV7-9 and TRBJ2-7; possible D gene TRBD1, 6 bases. V lost 5 bases and J lost 2, with 13 bases in between. The V gene's germline CDR1 is SEHNR and CDR2 FQNEAQ (reference sequence). This CDR3 region has 14 residues. CDR3 in DNA: TGTGCCAGCAGCCCCAGGGGCGCCCCCTACGAGCAGTACTTC. It specifies CASSPRGAPYEQYF.

A few counts support this clonotype. The rearrangement links TRBV7-2 to TRBJ2-4, with 8 bases identical to TRBD1. J lost 0 bases, V lost 6 bases, and 10 bases had no gene match. Germline V gives CDR1 SGHTA, CDR2 FQGNSA. The CDR3 runs to 17 residues. The CDR3 nucleotides are TGTGCCAGCAGGAAACAGGGGGAATTCTTAGCCAAAAACATTCAGTACTTC. Its translation is CASRKQGEFLAKNIQYF.

This clonotype was seen more than once but under ten times. Written as DNA, the CDR3 is TGTGCCAGCAGCCTTGACAGACAGGCTGAAGCTTTCTTT. Residues: CASSLDRQAEAFF. The rearrangement uses TRBV6-5 and TRBJ1-1; D is possibly TRBD1 (6 bases). The V end was cut by 6 bases, the J end by 6 bases, with 14 bases between. CDR3 length: 13 residues. Germline V gene sequence: CDR1 MNHEY, CDR2 SVGAGI.

The genes are TRBV5-5 and TRBJ1-5; no reliable D call. V was clipped by 4 bases and J by 1 base, with 12 bases between them. The CDR3 runs to 15 residues. CDR1 and CDR2 (germline): SGHKS, YYEKEE (reference sequence). As DNA, the CDR3 is TGTGCCAGCAGCGAACGGAGTCCGAGCAATCAGCCCCAGCATTTT. Encoded protein: CASSERSPSNQPQHF.

The rearrangement links TRBV7-9 to TRBJ2-5; 7 bases are a match to TRBD2. CDR1 SEHNR and CDR2 FQNEAQ come from the germline V gene (reference sequence). The CDR3 has 14 amino acids. V was pared by 6 bases and J by 3 bases, with 7 bases of the junction left unmatched. The CDR3 coding sequence is TGTGCCAGCAGTTATAGCGGGTTTAAAGAGACCCAGTACTTC. It specifies CASSYSGFKETQYF.

This rearrangement joins TRBV4-1 to TRBJ1-1; D uncertain. The V end lost 0 bases, the J end lost 6 bases, and 14 bases lay between the germline ends. The germline V gene encodes CDR1 MGHRA and CDR2 YSYEKL. The CDR3 is made up of 15 amino acids. The CDR3 loop reads CASSQDETSGAEAFF. Here the CDR3 DNA reads TGCGCCAGCAGCCAAGATGAGACCAGCGGTGCTGAAGCTTTCTTT.

This clonotype occurred many times. The gene calls are TRBV7-8 and TRBJ1-1; 9 nucleotides line up with TRBD1. Germline V gives CDR1 SGHVS, CDR2 FQNEAQ. The CDR3 is 22 residues long. The junction had 27 bases not matched to a gene; V was cut back by 3 bases and J by 4 bases. This CDR3 is CASSFPLDRGRDRYNLGTEAFF. The CDR3 DNA reads as TGTGCCAGCAGCTTCCCGCTGGACAGGGGCCGCGATAGGTATAACCTCGGCACTGAAGCTTTCTTT.

This clonotype was counted between two and nine times. The chain carries TRBV7-8 and TRBJ2-7, with a possible D match to TRBD2 (6 bases). V was cut by 5 bases and J by 3 bases, with 20 bases left in between. CDR1 and CDR2 (germline): SGHVS, FQNEAQ. The CDR3 sequence is 16 residues long. The CDR3 loop is CASSPGDRRWDYEQYF. The CDR3 DNA reads as TGTGCCAGCAGCCCGGGAGACCGACGCTGGGACTACGAGCAGTACTTC.

This chain links TRBV9 with TRBJ2-1; the D gene could be TRBD1 or TRBD2 (5 bases each). The germline V and J ends were trimmed by 2 bases and 5 bases, with 14 bases remaining between them. Germline-derived CDR1 and CDR2 are SGDLS and YYNGEE. The CDR3 length is 15 residues. The CDR3 sequence is CASSVGWGFDNEQFF. The CDR3 bases are TGTGCCAGCAGCGTTGGGTGGGGGTTCGACAATGAGCAGTTCTTC.

In the case of this clonotype: At one boundary the junction diverges from the germline segment, which might be a read error. The chain combines TRBV4-1 with TRBJ2-7, with TRBD1 identical over 10 bases. This CDR3 has 14 residues. The germline gives CDR1 MGHRA, CDR2 YSYEKL. CDR3 loop: CASSPDGTGDEQYF. In DNA, the CDR3 is TGTGCCAGCAGCCCCGACGGGACAGGGGACGAGCAGTACTTC.

V is TRBV29-1 and J is TRBJ1-2, with 12 bases identical to TRBD1. From germline, CDR1 is SQVTM and CDR2 ANQGSEA. This CDR3 is 15 amino acids long. V lost 3 bases and J lost 4; bases outside the gene matches: 6. CDR3 residues: CSVEGQGAWIYGYTF. DNA of the CDR3: TGCAGCGTTGAGGGACAGGGGGCTTGGATCTATGGCTACACCTTC.

This clonotype was counted a few times. The V call is TRBV27, the J call TRBJ2-1; D gene unclear. CDR1 and CDR2 (germline): MNHEY, SMNVEV (reference sequence). The V end was cut by 2 bases, the J end by 0 bases, with 17 bases between. The CDR3 length is 18 residues. CDR3 DNA: TGTGCCAGCAGTTTAACCCCTCTTGTGGGAAGCTCCTACAATGAGCAGTTCTTC. Its protein is CASSLTPLVGSSYNEQFF.

The chain carries TRBV7-9 and TRBJ1-1, with D maybe TRBD1 (5 bases). The ends were cut back, 3 bases at V and 1 base at J, with 9 bases in the middle. This CDR3 contains 14 residues. The germline V gene has CDR1 SEHNR and CDR2 FQNEAQ (reference sequence). The CDR3 protein is CASSFQDRNTEAFF. The CDR3 DNA sequence: TGTGCCAGCAGCTTCCAAGACAGGAACACTGAAGCTTTCTTT.

This clonotype appeared a few times. The chain employs TRBV7-9 and TRBJ1-1, with a tentative D call TRBD1 (5 bases). This CDR3 contains 15 residues. The germline CDR1 and CDR2 sequences are SEHNR and FQNEAQ (reference sequence). Trimming left V 3 bases short and J 1 base short, with 12 bases between. The CDR3 reads CASSLDSGENTEAFF. The CDR3 coding sequence is TGTGCCAGCAGCTTGGACTCGGGGGAGAACACTGAAGCTTTCTTT.

The chain couples TRBV10-3 to TRBJ1-1; D may be TRBD1 (5 bases). The CDR3 is 12 amino acids. V was trimmed by 3 bases and J by 7 bases, leaving 9 bases between them. Germline values: CDR1 ENHRY, CDR2 SYGVKD. CDR3 sequence (DNA): TGTGCCATCAGTGAAGACAGACGTGAAGCTTTCTTT. This encodes CAISEDRREAFF.

The gene calls are TRBV6-2 or TRBV6-3 and TRBJ2-5, with 9 positions matching TRBD2. The V gene end was trimmed by 7 bases and the J gene end by 4 bases; junction bases not matched to a gene: 10. This CDR3 is 15 amino acids long. From germline, CDR1 is MNHEY and CDR2 SVGEGT. CDR3 loop: CASTKTPGLAETQYF. The CDR3 bases are TGTGCCAGCACCAAAACGCCGGGACTAGCAGAGACCCAGTACTTC.

In this sample, this clonotype turned up once. A much larger clone lies one base from this, so it may be a read error. Lacking the conserved final phenylalanine or tryptophan, this CDR3 likely reflects a read error. This chain links TRBV7-2 with TRBJ1-5; D perhaps matches TRBD1 (5 bases). V lost 6 bases and J lost 8, with 17 bases in between. This CDR3 has 14 residues. The V gene's germline CDR1 is SGHTA and CDR2 FQGNSA. CDR3: CASSRTSQEEPQHL. CDR3 in DNA: TGTGCCAGCAGTCGGACATCGCAGGAGGAGCCCCAGCATCTT.

This clonotype was seen only a few times. This chain connects TRBV19 to TRBJ1-1; D perhaps matches TRBD1 (5 bases). V was shortened by 8 bases and J by 0 bases, with 10 bases between the two germline ends. This CDR3 is 13 amino acids long. CDR1 is LNHDA and CDR2 is SQIVND in the germline V gene (reference sequence). The CDR3 DNA reads TGTGCCAGTTCAGGGCAAATGAACACTGAAGCTTTCTTT. Amino acids: CASSGQMNTEAFF.

This chain connects TRBV7-9 to TRBJ2-4, with D possibly being TRBD1 or TRBD2 (5 bases each). The V gene's germline CDR1 is SEHNR and CDR2 FQNEAQ (reference sequence). Trimming stripped 5 bases from V and 0 bases from J, with 20 bases between. The CDR3 spans 18 residues. CDR3 region: CASSPPVGDPLAKNIQYF. The CDR3 nucleotides are TGTGCCAGCAGCCCCCCTGTCGGGGACCCGCTAGCCAAAAACATTCAGTACTTC.

The chain combines TRBV9 with TRBJ2-1, with TRBD2 matching over 11 bases. With V trimmed by 3 bases and J by 7 bases, 12 bases remained unmatched. CDR1 is SGDLS and CDR2 is YYNGEE in the germline V gene. The CDR3 loop spans 17 amino acids. The chain's CDR3 is CASSDPRGASGGNEQFF. In nucleotides, the CDR3 is TGTGCCAGCAGCGATCCCCGGGGGGCTAGCGGGGGGAATGAGCAGTTCTTC. The variable domain in full, with the rest retrieved from reference TRBV9 and TRBJ2-1, is DSGVTQTPKHLITATGQRVTLRCSPRSGDLSVYWYQQSLDQGLQFLIQYYNGEERAKGNILERFSAQQFPDLHSELNLSSLELGDSALYFCASSDPRGASGGNEQFFGPGTRLTVL.

This chain links TRBV12-3 or TRBV12-4 with TRBJ2-5, with D hard to call. The CDR3 has 12 residues. Trimming took off 5 bases at V and 1 base at J, with 5 bases between the two ends. The CDR3 sequence: CASSPIQETQYF. In DNA form, the CDR3 reads TGTGCCAGCAGTCCCATCCAAGAGACCCAGTACTTC.

This clonotype occurred a few times. The chain joins TRBV28 to TRBJ2-5; TRBD2 matches at 9 bases. The length of the CDR3 is 16 residues. V shed 10 bases, J shed 3 bases, and the junction held 15 bases outside the gene matches. The germline gives CDR1 MDHEN, CDR2 SYDVKM. This CDR3 is CATLGGGAGREETQYF. Here the CDR3 DNA reads TGTGCCACCCTTGGCGGGGGGGCCGGGCGAGAAGAGACCCAGTACTTC.

This clonotype was seen repeatedly, ten times or more. The germline gene is not matched at one end of the junction; a read error may be the cause. For the CDR3, the DNA is TGTGCCAGCAGATTAGGGGGAGGGACTGAAGCTTTCTTT. This sequence encodes CASRLGGGTEAFF. The chain couples TRBV7-9 to TRBJ1-1; D is perhaps TRBD1 (6 bases). This CDR3 is built from 13 residues. Germline CDR1 and CDR2: SEHNR and FQNEAQ (reference sequence).

This clonotype was seen only a few times. This chain links TRBV7-9 with TRBJ1-5; 7 bases match TRBD1. V gave up 5 bases and J gave up 5 bases; unmatched junction bases: 12. This CDR3 is built from 16 residues. Per the germline V gene, CDR1 is SEHNR and CDR2 is FQNEAQ (reference sequence). CDR3 residues: CASSADRVGVHQPQHF. In DNA, the CDR3 is TGTGCCAGCAGCGCTGACAGGGTTGGAGTGCATCAGCCCCAGCATTTT.

This clonotype appeared a few times. The chain employs TRBV12-3 or TRBV12-4 and TRBJ2-1, with TRBD1 matching 8 bases. With V trimmed by 6 bases and J by 8 bases, 12 bases remained unmatched. CDR3 length equals 15 residues. The CDR3: CASRTGVLGQDEQFF. In DNA, the CDR3 is TGTGCCAGCAGGACTGGGGTTCTGGGACAGGATGAGCAGTTCTTC.

The chain is built from TRBV23-1 and TRBJ1-5; 7 bases line up with TRBD1. TRBV23-1 is identified as an open reading frame with a role that is uncertain. With 1 base clipped from V and 7 bases from J, the junction kept 7 bases outside the gene matches. CDR3 size: 15 residues. CDR3 sequence: CASSQFTTGKQPQHF. The DNA of the CDR3 is TGCGCCAGCAGTCAATTTACGACAGGGAAGCAGCCCCAGCATTTT.